This TCR beta chain derives from a study of blood T cell repertoires in COVID-19. On the study more broadly: T cells, B-cell-depleted T cells, or PBMCs provided the cDNA or gDNA that served as material.

Measured with immunoSEQ multiplex PCR; TCRdb has only the in-frame clones, and not every one. In the table there are 330,000 or so clones, roughly 90% of which are singletons. Researchers sorted participants into cohorts using their self-reported clinical history. Germline CDR1 reads LGHDT; CDR2 reads YNNKEL (reference sequence). Trimming stripped 1 base from V and 0 bases from J, with 16 bases between. The CDR3 consists of 18 residues. What was sequenced was PBMCs or T cells enriched from blood (not recorded which). V usage is TRBV3-1 (or the pseudogene TRBV3-2) and J usage is TRBJ2-1, with D possibly being TRBD2 (6 bases). The sequence derives from a woman younger than 45 who had recovered from COVID-19. The CDR3 region has the DNA TGTGCCAGCAGCCAAGGGTGGGCGGGACCCAGCTCCTACAATGAGCAGTTCTTC. Translating it yields CASSQGWAGPSSYNEQFF.